This paragraph reports one T cell receptor (beta chain). Some clones are missing from TCRdb's copy, which holds only in-frame ones; the method was immunoSEQ multiplex PCR. The table includes about 73,000 clones, 93% detected once. The data are from a study of technical replicates of blood from a few donors. This CDR3 region has 13 residues. Trimming at V came to 6 bases and at J to 5 bases, leaving 6 bases not matched to a gene. CDR1 is SEHNR, CDR2 FQNEAQ, per germline (reference sequence). The sequence was collected from a human donor in good health. The specimen was T cells isolated from PBMCs. This chain joins TRBV7-9 and TRBJ2-5; 7 bases are shared with TRBD2. The CDR3: CASRRGLVETQYF. CDR3 sequence (DNA): TGTGCCAGCAGACGCGGACTAGTGGAGACCCAGTACTTC.